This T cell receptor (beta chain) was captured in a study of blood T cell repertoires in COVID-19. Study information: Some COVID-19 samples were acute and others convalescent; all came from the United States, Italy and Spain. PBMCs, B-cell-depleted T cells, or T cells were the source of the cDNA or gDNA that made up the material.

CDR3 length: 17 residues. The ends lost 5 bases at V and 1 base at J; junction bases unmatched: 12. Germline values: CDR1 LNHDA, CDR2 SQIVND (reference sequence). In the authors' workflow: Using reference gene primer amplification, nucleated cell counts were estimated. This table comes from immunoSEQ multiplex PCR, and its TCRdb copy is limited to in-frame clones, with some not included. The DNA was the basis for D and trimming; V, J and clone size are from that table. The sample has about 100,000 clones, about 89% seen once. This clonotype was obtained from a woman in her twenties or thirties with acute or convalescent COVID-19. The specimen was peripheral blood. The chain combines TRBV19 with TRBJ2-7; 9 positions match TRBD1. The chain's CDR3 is CASSYSSGTGSSYEQYF. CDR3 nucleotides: TGTGCCAGTAGTTATTCCTCCGGGACAGGGTCATCCTACGAGCAGTACTTC.